This T cell receptor (beta chain) was captured by sequencing in a study of T cell responses to AZD1222 COVID-19 vaccine. This CDR3 has 18 residues. Germline values: CDR1 LNHDA, CDR2 SQIVND (reference sequence). The germline V and J ends were trimmed by 6 bases and 2 bases, with 20 bases remaining between them. Study outcomes and limitations: Spike-specific TCR breadth and depth grew following two AZD1222 doses. The donors showed a predominance of white British ancestry and of females, with possible underestimation of clonal diversity.

To note about this clone: The antigen remains unidentified.

Profiled with immunoSEQ multiplex PCR; TCRdb holds only in-frame clones, not every one. The sample includes around 66,000 clones, 70% to 90% of them seen just once. J is TRBJ1-6 and V is TRBV19; no reliable D call. The sample consisted of peripheral blood, taken 28 days after the second dose of the MenACWY control vaccine. This TCR was sampled from an adult who received the MenACWY meningococcal vaccine as a control. The CDR3 nucleotides are TGTGCCAGTAGCTACCCCCCTTGGACGGCTCCCTATAATTCACCCCTCCACTTT. Encoded protein: CASSYPPWTAPYNSPLHF.